Following are 2 T cell receptor beta chains from one sample sequenced in a study of control samples from healthy donors and cancer patients. TCRdb keeps only in-frame clones here, not all; method: immunoSEQ multiplex PCR. The data contain approximately 100,000 clones, just over 85% of them seen just once; the ten biggest clones take up 13% to 15%. The source material was blood. The receptors originated from a man aged 30 to 45 in good health.

The chain is built from TRBV10-3 and TRBJ2-7, with TRBD1 as a possible D gene (5 bases). Looked up from germline, CDR1 is ENHRY and CDR2 is SYGVKD. The CDR3 has 14 residues. V was trimmed by 2 bases and J by 1 base, leaving 9 bases between them. The CDR3 DNA follows: TGTGCCATCAGTGAGCCTAACAGGTCCTACGAGCAGTACTTC. This translates into CAISEPNRSYEQYF.

The chain recombines TRBV19 with TRBJ1-1, with D perhaps matching TRBD1 (6 bases). The germline CDR1 and CDR2 sequences are LNHDA and SQIVND (reference sequence). The V end was cut by 3 bases, the J end by 10 bases, with 12 bases between. CDR3 length: 12 amino acids. CDR3 residues: CASSIQGRGAFF. CDR3 sequence (DNA): TGTGCCAGTAGTATTCAGGGGCGGGGAGCTTTCTTT.